The 28 T cell receptor beta chains below all came from one sample that was sequenced in a study of blood T cell repertoires in COVID-19. Method: immunoSEQ multiplex PCR; TCRdb's copy keeps in-frame clones and lacks some. The sample has some 490,000 clones, roughly nine tenths seen once; the top ten hold around 7.9%. Sequenced: PBMCs or T cells enriched from blood (not recorded which). These receptor sequences come from a woman aged 60-75 years who had recovered from COVID-19.

J is TRBJ2-1 and V is TRBV24-1; 7 bases match TRBD1. The CDR3 has 13 residues. Trimming cost V 12 bases and J 0 bases; bases outside gene matches: 4. Germline CDR1 reads KGHDR; CDR2 reads SFDVKD. DNA for the CDR3: TGTGCCCCCCGGGACAGCTCCTACAATGAGCAGTTCTTC. Translated, it gives CAPRDSSYNEQFF.

The chain joins TRBV2 to TRBJ2-6; a possible D gene is TRBD1 (6 bases). The CDR3 loop spans 18 amino acids. Germline CDR1 is SNHLY and CDR2 is FYNNEI. Trimming took 1 base from V and 0 from J, leaving 13 bases between them. CDR3 coding DNA: TGTGCCAGCAGTGAAGAACTTACAGGGAACTCTGGGGCCAACGTCCTGACTTTC. Its translation is CASSEELTGNSGANVLTF.

This sequence joins TRBV11-2 and TRBJ1-2; 9 nucleotides align to TRBD1. The length of the CDR3 is 18 residues. Germline V gives CDR1 SGHAT, CDR2 FQNNGV. The V segment lost 5 bases and the J segment 2 bases; nucleotides outside the gene matches: 15. The CDR3 reads CASSAHSPGDRENYGYTF. CDR3 coding DNA: TGTGCCAGCAGCGCCCACTCCCCCGGGGACAGGGAAAACTATGGCTACACCTTC.

V and J are TRBV5-1 and TRBJ1-2, with D unclear. Germline assignment: CDR1 SGHRS and CDR2 YFSETQ. This CDR3 is built from 15 residues. V lost 0 bases and J lost 7, with 16 bases in between. DNA of the CDR3: TGCGCCAGCAGCTTGGTGGCCATGGGAGAGGGTGGCTACACCTTC. Its protein is CASSLVAMGEGGYTF.

The chain joins TRBV30 to TRBJ1-2, with D maybe TRBD1 (6 bases). Trimming took 3 bases from V and 4 from J, leaving 18 bases between them. The CDR3 runs to 15 residues. The germline gives CDR1 GTSNPN, CDR2 SVGIG (reference sequence). DNA of the CDR3: TGTGCCTGGAGCACACTGAGGGGGGGTTCCTATGGCTACACCTTC. Translation: CAWSTLRGGSYGYTF.

The CDR3 spells CASSLGAGRNTEAFF. Here the CDR3 DNA reads TGCGCCAGCAGCTTGGGGGCAGGCCGGAACACTGAAGCTTTCTTT. This chain joins TRBV5-1 and TRBJ1-1; D call uncertain. The V end lost 0 bases, the J end lost 1 base, and 10 bases lay between the germline ends. The CDR3 length is 15 residues. Germline values: CDR1 SGHRS, CDR2 YFSETQ.

The rearrangement joins TRBV10-3 to TRBJ2-7; 7 bases map to TRBD1. The CDR3 has 14 amino acids. Germline V gene data show CDR1 as ENHRY and CDR2 as SYGVKD. The J segment lost 2 bases and the V segment lost 3 bases, leaving 4 bases of the junction unmatched. As DNA, the CDR3 is TGTGCCATCAGTGAACCGGGACAGCCCTACGAGCAGTACGTC. As protein: CAISEPGQPYEQYV.

The rearrangement joins TRBV15 to TRBJ2-7, with 8 bases that match TRBD1. Germline CDR1 and CDR2: LNHNV and YYDKDF (reference sequence). The CDR3 contains 14 residues. Trimming at V came to 5 bases and at J to 1 base, leaving 4 bases not matched to a gene. The CDR3 loop is CATSRDRSSYEQYF. The CDR3 DNA is TGTGCCACCAGCCGGGACAGGTCTTCCTACGAGCAGTACTTC.

The chain carries TRBV19 and TRBJ1-2, with D perhaps TRBD1 (6 bases). The V and J ends lost 7 bases and 7 bases respectively, with 16 bases between them. The CDR3 runs to 13 residues. CDR1 and CDR2 from the germline V gene are LNHDA and SQIVND (reference sequence). CDR3: CASTPDSLTGYTF. The CDR3 DNA reads as TGTGCCAGTACTCCGGACAGTCTGACTGGCTACACCTTC.

CDR3 in DNA: TGTGCCAGTAGAGGAGGGCCGGAGGAAAAACTGTTTTTT. It codes for CASRGGPEEKLFF. The chain recombines TRBV19 with TRBJ1-4; D uncertain. V lost 6 bases, J lost 8 bases, and 13 bases lay in between. Germline V gene sequence: CDR1 LNHDA, CDR2 SQIVND (reference sequence). This CDR3 has 13 amino acids.

The rearrangement links TRBV5-5 to TRBJ1-3, with TRBD1 matching over 8 bases. The germline gives CDR1 SGHKS, CDR2 YYEKEE (reference sequence). V dropped 3 bases and J dropped 2; count of bases not matched to a gene: 7. CDR3 length: 16 residues. The CDR3 loop is CASSWSPGQAGNTIYF. The CDR3 DNA is TGTGCCAGCAGCTGGTCTCCGGGACAGGCTGGAAACACCATATATTTT.

DNA of the CDR3: TGCGCCAGCAGCGCCGGGACAGGGGGCCCGACAGATACGCAGTATTTT. It encodes CASSAGTGGPTDTQYF. The gene calls are TRBV5-1 and TRBJ2-3; 12 bases are a match to TRBD1. The CDR3 has 16 residues. The germline gives CDR1 SGHRS, CDR2 YFSETQ. V shed 4 bases, J shed 3 bases, and the junction held 6 bases outside the gene matches.

This sequence joins TRBV3-1 (or the pseudogene TRBV3-2) and TRBJ1-6; D is ambiguous. Trimming took 0 bases from V and 11 from J, leaving 8 bases between them. Per germline, CDR1 LGHDT and CDR2 YNNKEL (reference sequence). This CDR3 region has 13 residues. The CDR3 sequence: CASSQDHSTPLHF. In nucleotides, the CDR3 is TGTGCCAGCAGCCAAGACCACTCAACACCCCTCCACTTT.

This chain links TRBV27 with TRBJ2-1; TRBD2 might be the D (6 bases). CDR1 is MNHEY, CDR2 SMNVEV, per germline (reference sequence). With 5 bases removed from V and 0 bases from J, the gap between germline ends came to 17 bases. The CDR3 has 17 residues. CDR3 bases: TGTGCCAGCAGTCCCGGGGCGGGGATTAGCTCCTACAATGAGCAGTTCTTC. The encoded protein is CASSPGAGISSYNEQFF.

This clone appeared a single time. The CDR3 coding sequence is TGCAGTGCTAGTACCCCGGGACAGTCTGAAAAACTGTTTTTT. Its translation: CSASTPGQSEKLFF. The genes are TRBV20-1 and TRBJ1-4; 7 bases match TRBD1. This CDR3 has 14 amino acids. Trimming took 3 bases from V and 7 from J; bases not matched to a gene: 8. Germline V gene sequence: CDR1 DFQATT, CDR2 SNEGSKA (reference sequence).

The rearrangement uses TRBV3-1 (or the pseudogene TRBV3-2) and TRBJ1-2; D gene ambiguous. Germline CDR1 is LGHDT and CDR2 is YNNKEL (reference sequence). The CDR3 extends over 11 amino acids. V lost 4 bases to trimming and J lost 8 bases, with 8 bases between them. CDR3 sequence (DNA): TGTGCCAGCAGCCGTCTATCGGGCTACACCTTC. Its translation is CASSRLSGYTF.

With regard to this clone: Other DNA sequences in the same sample also yield this CDR3. The V and J genes are TRBV5-1 and TRBJ2-2; D not certain. CDR1 is SGHRS and CDR2 is YFSETQ in the germline V gene. Trimming cost V 2 bases and J 4 bases, with 6 bases left between them. The CDR3 consists of 13 residues. CDR3: CASSLGGTGELFF. In nucleotides, the CDR3 is TGCGCCAGCAGCTTAGGCGGCACCGGGGAGCTGTTTTTT.

The chain uses TRBV3-1 (or the pseudogene TRBV3-2) and TRBJ1-2; unclear D gene. Germline values: CDR1 LGHDT, CDR2 YNNKEL (reference sequence). V lost 0 bases, J lost 6 bases, and 11 bases lay in between. This CDR3 comprises 14 residues. Here the CDR3 reads CASSQDQRSHGYTF. The DNA of the CDR3 is TGTGCCAGCAGCCAAGATCAACGGAGCCATGGCTACACCTTC.

CDR3: CASQGGLKQPQHF. The CDR3 DNA sequence: TGTGCCAGCCAGGGGGGCCTCAAACAGCCCCAGCATTTT. The chain recombines TRBV2 with TRBJ1-5; TRBD1 matches 7 bases. CDR3 size: 13 residues. Trimming at V came to 8 bases and at J to 7 bases, leaving 8 bases not matched to a gene. Germline V gene data show CDR1 as SNHLY and CDR2 as FYNNEI.

This clone was detected once. V is TRBV25-1 and J is TRBJ2-1, with D perhaps TRBD2 (5 bases). Trimming took 4 bases from V and 12 from J, leaving 13 bases between them. This CDR3 is built from 12 residues. Per germline, CDR1 MGHDK and CDR2 SYGVNS. The DNA of the CDR3 is TGTGCCAGCAGTGGGGATCCGGGGAGGCAGTTCTTC. It yields the protein CASSGDPGRQFF.

This clone has just one count. The chain couples TRBV11-2 to TRBJ2-7; 7 nucleotides align to TRBD1. Germline V gene data show CDR1 as SGHAT and CDR2 as FQNNGV. The CDR3 sequence is 14 residues long. V dropped 0 bases and J dropped 4; count of bases not matched to a gene: 3. The CDR3 sequence: CASSLDQGVYEQYF. The DNA of the CDR3 is TGTGCCAGCAGCTTAGATCAGGGGGTGTACGAGCAGTACTTC.

V is TRBV5-1 and J is TRBJ2-1, with D possibly being TRBD2 (7 bases). Looked up from germline, CDR1 is SGHRS and CDR2 is YFSETQ. V dropped 5 bases and J dropped 8 bases, with 23 bases sitting between them. The CDR3 runs to 16 residues. The CDR3 DNA sequence: TGCGCCAGCAGTCCGATGGGGGGGCGCGGGGCCCATGAGCAGTTCTTC. Translation: CASSPMGGRGAHEQFF.

This chain links TRBV9 with TRBJ1-1; 8 nucleotides match TRBD1. The CDR3 has 17 residues. CDR1 and CDR2 from the germline V gene are SGDLS and YYNGEE. The trim removed 4 bases at V and 0 bases at J, leaving 11 bases unmatched. Written as DNA, the CDR3 is TGTGCCAGCAGCCCCGAAGGGACAGGCAAAATGAACACTGAAGCTTTCTTT. Amino acids: CASSPEGTGKMNTEAFF.

The rearrangement links TRBV5-6 to TRBJ1-5; D is undetermined. Germline V lookup: CDR1 SGHDT, CDR2 YYEEEE. The CDR3 has 14 amino acids. Trimming pared 1 base from V and 5 bases from J, leaving 10 bases between. The CDR3 DNA reads as TGTGCCAGCAGCTTGATGGCAGAATATCAGCCCCAGCATTTT. Translation gives CASSLMAEYQPQHF.

This chain uses TRBV7-9 with TRBJ2-7; 8 positions match TRBD2. This CDR3 has 15 residues. Germline assignment: CDR1 SEHNR and CDR2 FQNEAQ (reference sequence). V dropped 5 bases and J dropped 6; count of bases not matched to a gene: 12. The CDR3 is CASSLWRGETPEQYF. The CDR3, as DNA: TGTGCCAGCAGCCTTTGGCGGGGGGAGACCCCCGAGCAGTACTTC.

The V gene is TRBV10-3, the J gene TRBJ1-5; a weak D match, TRBD1 (6 bases). Germline CDR1 and CDR2: ENHRY and SYGVKD. The V end was cut by 10 bases, the J end by 1 base, with 14 bases between. The CDR3 extends over 14 amino acids. Here the CDR3 DNA reads TGTGCCACAGGGACACACCAAAGCAATCAGCCCCAGCATTTT. It specifies CATGTHQSNQPQHF.

This chain links TRBV7-9 with TRBJ1-4, with D maybe TRBD1 (6 bases). V was clipped by 4 bases and J by 5 bases, with 17 bases between them. CDR1 is SEHNR and CDR2 is FQNEAQ in the germline V gene (reference sequence). CDR3 size: 16 residues. This CDR3 reads CASSSKPGHPNEKLFF. In DNA, the CDR3 is TGTGCCAGCAGCTCAAAACCGGGACACCCGAATGAAAAACTGTTTTTT.

With respect to this clone: This CDR3 fails to terminate in the conserved phenylalanine or tryptophan, so it likely reflects a read error. Because the CDR3's place on the DNA is in doubt, the DNA is left out and the CDR3 is given as listed by TCRdb. The rearrangement uses TRBV29-1 and TRBJ2-7; the tabulated D call, TRBD2, remains unverified against the DNA. Germline values: CDR1 SQVTM, CDR2 ANQGSEA. Counting both end residues, the CDR3 totals 13 amino acids. The CDR3 region is CSVTRLPGGYFGS.